One and the same sample provided the 6 T cell receptor beta chains below, sequenced in a study of CXCR3-negative and CXCR3-positive naive CD8 T cells. The authors prepared UMI-labeled TRB cDNA libraries by 5' RACE. TCRdb reworked the 5' RACE reads into one entry per CDR3 protein, no DNA. Here the sample table reports around 92,000 distinct CDR3 sequences. Sequencing input: naive CXCR3- CD8+ T cells from blood. Regarding subset: CD45RO-CCR7+CD27+CD95- naive CD8+ T cells lacking CXCR3 (TNR3-). The source of these receptors is a human donor in good health. Some clones in this sample may be carry-over from other donors' samples.

V is TRBV2 and J is TRBJ2-7. CDR1 and CDR2 from the germline V gene are SNHLY and FYNNEI. There are 14 residues in the CDR3. CDR3 protein: CASIWTQSSYEQYF.

The V call is TRBV10-3, the J call TRBJ2-5; TCRdb proposes TRBD1, but this gene call is untestable without DNA. The germline gives CDR1 ENHRY, CDR2 SYGVKD. This CDR3 spans 15 amino acids. CDR3: CAIKSGTGGQETQYF.

J is TRBJ1-1 and V is TRBV2. The CDR3 extends over 12 amino acids. From germline, CDR1 is SNHLY and CDR2 FYNNEI. CDR3 in amino acids: CASSRQEVGAFF.

The chain links TRBV7-9 to TRBJ2-3; TCRdb names TRBD2, which stays unverified in the absence of DNA. Looked up from germline, CDR1 is SEHNR and CDR2 is FQNEAQ (reference sequence). The length of the CDR3 is 16 residues. CDR3: CASSLGPSGITDTQYF. The complete variable domain, with remaining parts taken from reference TRBV7-9 and TRBJ2-3, reads DTGVSQNPRHKITKRGQNVTFRCDPISEHNRLYWYRQTLGQGPEFLTYFQNEAQLEKSRLLSDRFSAERPKGSFSTLEIQRTEQGDSAMYLCASSLGPSGITDTQYFGPGTRLTVL.

This rearrangement joins TRBV29-1 to TRBJ2-7; TCRdb names TRBD1, which stays unverified in the absence of DNA. CDR3 length equals 15 residues. From germline, CDR1 is SQVTM and CDR2 ANQGSEA. CDR3 sequence: CSVEVWETGDYEQYF.

The rearrangement uses TRBV29-1 and TRBJ2-5; as DNA is missing, the TRBD1 call by TCRdb cannot be tested. Germline CDR1 and CDR2: SQVTM and ANQGSEA. This CDR3 comprises 17 residues. CDR3 amino acids: CSVPGTGERSTKETQYF.